The 12 T cell receptor beta chains below were found in one sample sequenced in a study of blood T cell repertoires in COVID-19. The repertoire was sequenced with immunoSEQ multiplex PCR; TCRdb's copy has only in-frame clones and lacks some. The sample consists of about 80,000 clones, 85% of them appearing once. The sequenced sample consisted of peripheral blood. These receptors were obtained from a man aged 45-65 years with COVID-19, enrolled during active disease.

This chain links TRBV6-5 with TRBJ1-3, with D perhaps TRBD1 (5 bases). The V gene's germline CDR1 is MNHEY and CDR2 SVGAGI. There are 16 residues in the CDR3. The V end was cut by 0 bases, the J end by 3 bases, with 12 bases between. CDR3: CASSYSGGAIGNTIYF. CDR3 nucleotide sequence: TGTGCCAGCAGTTACTCTGGCGGGGCGATTGGAAACACCATATATTTT.

The chain is built from TRBV6-1 and TRBJ2-1; 13 nucleotides match TRBD2. The CDR3 covers 16 residues. Germline-derived CDR1 and CDR2 are MNHNS and SASEGT. The V and J ends lost 2 bases and 9 bases, in that order; junction bases with no gene match: 7. CDR3 sequence: CASSELGGLAGTEQFF. CDR3 coding DNA: TGTGCCAGCAGTGAATTAGGGGGACTAGCGGGGACTGAGCAGTTCTTC.

V usage is TRBV7-2 and J usage is TRBJ2-7; 8 nucleotides match TRBD1. V trimming: 4 bases; J trimming: 0 bases; junction bases outside the gene matches: 2. The CDR3 sequence is 14 residues long. The germline V gene has CDR1 SGHTA and CDR2 FQGNSA. The CDR3 here is CASSWGQDSYEQYF. CDR3 nucleotides: TGTGCCAGCAGCTGGGGACAGGACTCCTACGAGCAGTACTTC. The complete variable domain, with remaining parts taken from reference TRBV7-2 and TRBJ2-7, reads GAGVSQSPSNKVTEKGKDVELRCDPISGHTALYWYRQSLGQGLEFLIYFQGNSAPDKSGLPSDRFSAERTGGSVSTLTIQRTQQEDSAVYLCASSWGQDSYEQYFGPGTRLTVT.

This chain links TRBV5-4 with TRBJ2-5, with 9 bases identical to TRBD1. Trimming cost V 3 bases and J 5 bases; bases outside gene matches: 5. Germline values: CDR1 SGHNT, CDR2 YYREEE (reference sequence). The CDR3 is made up of 14 amino acids. For the CDR3, the DNA is TGTGCCAGCAGCTGGGACAGGGATGGGGAGACCCAGTACTTC. Its translation: CASSWDRDGETQYF.

The chain uses TRBV5-1 and TRBJ2-1, with TRBD2 identical over 7 bases. Per germline, CDR1 SGHRS and CDR2 YFSETQ. With 6 bases clipped from V and 3 bases from J, the junction kept 6 bases outside the gene matches. This CDR3 contains 14 residues. CDR3 region: CASTRTSVYNEQFF. The CDR3 DNA sequence: TGCGCCAGCACAAGGACTAGTGTCTACAATGAGCAGTTCTTC.

This chain joins TRBV18 and TRBJ1-1; 8 bases are a match to TRBD1. Germline lookup yields CDR1 KGHSH and CDR2 LQKENI. This CDR3 region has 18 residues. Losses at the gene ends were 0 bases for V and 1 base for J; bases not matched to a gene: 10. The CDR3 nucleotides read TGTGCCAGCTCACCACCGTCAGGGGGCCCTTTAAGGAACACTGAAGCTTTCTTT. It is translated as CASSPPSGGPLRNTEAFF.

This chain connects TRBV2 to TRBJ2-5, with unresolved D. The CDR3 extends over 14 amino acids. V lost 5 bases and J 1 base, leaving 11 bases between the germline ends. Germline loops: CDR1 SNHLY, CDR2 FYNNEI. In DNA, the CDR3 is TGTGCCAGCAGTCCTCAGCAGGTCCAAGAGACCCAGTACTTC. Protein product: CASSPQQVQETQYF.

CDR3 bases: TGTGCCTGGAGTGTCGGGTTAACCCAGCATTTT. Protein: CAWSVGLTQHF. The chain links TRBV30 to TRBJ1-5; no firm D call. Trimming stripped 0 bases from V and 11 bases from J, with 8 bases between. CDR3 length: 11 residues. The germline gives CDR1 GTSNPN, CDR2 SVGIG (reference sequence).

The V call is TRBV9, the J call TRBJ1-1, with D perhaps matching TRBD1 (6 bases). Between the trimmed V and J ends, which lost 4 bases and 3 bases, there was a span of 16 bases. This CDR3 has 15 amino acids. The germline gives CDR1 SGDLS, CDR2 YYNGEE. In DNA, the CDR3 is TGTGCCAGCAGCCCCCGGACAGCCAGGTACACTGAAGCTTTCTTT. It specifies CASSPRTARYTEAFF.

This clone has only a few counts. The V and J genes are TRBV7-2 and TRBJ2-7, with 9 nucleotides matching TRBD2. V trimming: 5 bases; J trimming: 0 bases; junction bases outside the gene matches: 5. Looked up from germline, CDR1 is SGHTA and CDR2 is FQGNSA. This CDR3 comprises 15 residues. CDR3 loop: CASSPRTSDSYEQYF. DNA for the CDR3: TGTGCCAGCAGCCCCCGGACTAGCGACTCCTACGAGCAGTACTTC.

The gene calls are TRBV28 and TRBJ2-7, with 7 bases lining up with TRBD2. The germline V gene has CDR1 MDHEN and CDR2 SYDVKM. V lost 5 bases, J lost 6 bases, and 10 bases stayed unmatched. This CDR3 contains 14 residues. Here the CDR3 reads CASSRNSGPFEQYF. CDR3 DNA sequence: TGTGCCAGCAGTCGTAATAGCGGGCCCTTCGAGCAGTACTTC. Based on the CDR3 plus reference TRBV28 and TRBJ2-7, the full variable domain is DVKVTQSSRYLVKRTGEKVFLECVQDMDHENMFWYRQDPGLGLRLIYFSYDVKMKEKGDIPEGYSVSREKKERFSLILESASTNQTSMYLCASSRNSGPFEQYFGPGTRLTVT.

The chain couples TRBV5-8 to TRBJ1-5; no reliable D call. This CDR3 region has 17 residues. V lost 3 bases to trimming and J lost 3 bases, with 19 bases between them. Germline CDR1 reads SGHTS; CDR2 reads YDEGEE. In nucleotides, the CDR3 is TGTGCCAGCAGCTCGATGCGTGGAGGCCCCTCCAATCAGCCCCAGCATTTT. Its protein is CASSSMRGGPSNQPQHF.